A selection of T cell receptor beta chains follows, all from one sample in a study of blood T cell repertoires in COVID-19. Assay used: immunoSEQ multiplex PCR; TCRdb lists only in-frame clones, some missing. The repertoire holds 300,000 or so clones, with approximately 86% as singletons. Specimen: peripheral blood. Receptors were obtained from an older man with acute or convalescent COVID-19. Each CDR3 is given with its conserved first and last residue. Each record gives: V gene, J gene, D gene, CDR3 protein. The D gene is left open where the match is weak.

v_gene: TRBV9
j_gene: TRBJ2-1
d_gene: TRBD2
CDR3aa: CASSSQRGWNEQFF

v_gene: TRBV5-4
j_gene: TRBJ2-6
d_gene: NA
CDR3aa: CASSASSGANVLTF

v_gene: TRBV11-3
j_gene: TRBJ1-1
d_gene: NA
CDR3aa: CASSLSGGMNTEAFF

v_gene: TRBV4-1
j_gene: TRBJ2-1
d_gene: TRBD2
CDR3aa: CASSQDGSGTYNEQFF

v_gene: TRBV7-2
j_gene: TRBJ1-2
d_gene: NA
CDR3aa: CASSTWTVYGYTF

v_gene: TRBV2
j_gene: TRBJ1-6
d_gene: TRBD1
CDR3aa: CASSGGTGGPNSPLHF

v_gene: TRBV4-2
j_gene: TRBJ1-4
d_gene: TRBD1
CDR3aa: CASSPAGTGVEKLFF

v_gene: TRBV6-5
j_gene: TRBJ1-6
d_gene: NA
CDR3aa: CASKGKQAYNSPLHF

v_gene: TRBV29-1
j_gene: TRBJ2-6
d_gene: NA
CDR3aa: CSVDVSGANVLTF

v_gene: TRBV19
j_gene: TRBJ1-1
d_gene: TRBD1
CDR3aa: CASSITGDSWNTEAFF

v_gene: TRBV28
j_gene: TRBJ2-5
d_gene: NA
CDR3aa: CASSSYVLALKETQYF

v_gene: TRBV7-2
j_gene: TRBJ2-7
d_gene: NA
CDR3aa: CASSPPPTGEQYF

v_gene: TRBV7-2
j_gene: TRBJ2-5
d_gene: NA
CDR3aa: CASSLRSTAQETQYF

v_gene: TRBV5-1
j_gene: TRBJ2-7
d_gene: NA
CDR3aa: CASSLGPQGSYEQYF

v_gene: TRBV4-3
j_gene: TRBJ2-4
d_gene: TRBD1
CDR3aa: CASSQDPPAGGGKNIQYF

v_gene: TRBV7-2
j_gene: TRBJ2-7
d_gene: TRBD1
CDR3aa: CASSPDRGPYEQYF

v_gene: TRBV6-5
j_gene: TRBJ1-2
d_gene: NA
CDR3aa: CASRVQGGSYGYTF

v_gene: TRBV7-8
j_gene: TRBJ1-1
d_gene: NA
CDR3aa: CASSQGQMNTEAFF

v_gene: TRBV5-1
j_gene: TRBJ2-5
d_gene: TRBD1
CDR3aa: CASSSGTGKQETQYF